A single sample is the source of the 24 T cell receptor beta chains below, sequenced in a study of blood T cell repertoires in COVID-19 (dated by TCRdb to the early 2020s). The library was prepared using the immunoSEQ multiplex PCR assay. The source is immuneACCESS, and TCRdb retained only in-frame sequences with V and J called. Part of the clones is not carried over; for the studies checked, unresolved V genes explain less than half of this, and the remainder is unexplained. A total of approximately 270,000 clones appear in this sample, 87% of them only once. Clones ranked in the top ten supply 3% to 3.5% of the sample. Sequencing was carried out using peripheral blood. The origin of the receptors is a man aged 18 to 29 with active or convalescent COVID-19.

The chain is built from TRBV4-2 and TRBJ1-2; unclear D gene. The V gene's germline CDR1 is LGHNA and CDR2 YNFKEQ. Trimming pared 1 base from V and 8 bases from J, leaving 11 bases between. The CDR3 is made up of 13 amino acids. The CDR3 DNA sequence: TGTGCCAGCAGCCAAGTTCGGGGTGACGGCTACACCTTC. Translation gives CASSQVRGDGYTF.

This clone was picked up a small number of times. This chain joins TRBV7-9 and TRBJ1-5; D is perhaps TRBD1 (5 bases). Germline V CDR1 and CDR2: SEHNR, FQNEAQ (reference sequence). The CDR3 is 17 amino acids. Trimming removed 1 base at V and 5 bases at J, with 18 bases between. CDR3 DNA: TGTGCCAGCAGCTTAGATCTGGGGCAGAACTTGTATCAGCCCCAGCATTTT. Translation: CASSLDLGQNLYQPQHF.

The rearrangement links TRBV2 to TRBJ1-4; D is uncertain. CDR1 is SNHLY and CDR2 is FYNNEI in the germline V gene. The CDR3 is 13 residues long. Trimming left V 10 bases short and J 3 bases short, with 12 bases between. CDR3 protein: CATHRTPNEKLFF. The DNA of the CDR3 is TGTGCCACCCACCGAACTCCTAATGAAAAACTGTTTTTT.

This sequence joins TRBV7-9 and TRBJ1-1; 8 positions agree with TRBD1. The CDR3 totals 15 residues. Looked up from germline, CDR1 is SEHNR and CDR2 is FQNEAQ (reference sequence). The V gene end was trimmed by 4 bases and the J gene end by 1 base; junction bases not matched to a gene: 5. As DNA, the CDR3 is TGTGCCAGCAGCTCAGGACAGGGTTCGAACACTGAAGCTTTCTTT. Translated: CASSSGQGSNTEAFF.

This clone was seen a single time. The V and J genes are TRBV29-1 and TRBJ1-1, with 8 bases aligning to TRBD1. After removal of 7 bases from V and 1 base from J, the junction contained 8 bases not matched to a gene. CDR1 SQVTM and CDR2 ANQGSEA come from the germline V gene. CDR3 length: 14 residues. The CDR3 protein is CSARRGPGNTEAFF. The CDR3 DNA reads as TGCAGCGCACGCAGGGGGCCGGGGAACACTGAAGCTTTCTTT.

The rearrangement uses TRBV7-2 and TRBJ1-5, with 7 nucleotides matching TRBD1. From germline, CDR1 is SGHTA and CDR2 FQGNSA. Trimming took 5 bases from V and 9 from J; bases not matched to a gene: 7. This CDR3 contains 13 residues. The CDR3 spells CASSPTRGVPQHF. As DNA, the CDR3 is TGTGCCAGCAGCCCTACCAGGGGGGTGCCCCAGCATTTT.

The chain joins TRBV5-4 to TRBJ2-5; 8 nucleotides match TRBD2. With V trimmed by 0 bases and J by 5 bases, 6 bases remained unmatched. The CDR3 length is 15 residues. Germline V gene lookup returns CDR1 SGHNT and CDR2 YYREEE (reference sequence). In nucleotides, the CDR3 is TGTGCCAGCAGCTTGGGAACCCGGGAGGGGGAGACCCAGTACTTC. Translating gives CASSLGTREGETQYF.

The chain has TRBV14 and TRBJ2-1; D is perhaps TRBD2 (5 bases). The CDR3 consists of 14 residues. Per the germline V gene, CDR1 is SGHDN and CDR2 is FVKESK. Trimming removed 2 bases from V and 3 bases from J, with 8 bases in between. This chain's CDR3 is CASSQYTSYNEQFF. DNA for the CDR3: TGTGCCAGCAGCCAATATACTAGCTACAATGAGCAGTTCTTC.

The V call is TRBV28, the J call TRBJ1-2, with D tentatively TRBD1 (5 bases). Germline CDR1 and CDR2: MDHEN and SYDVKM. This CDR3 spans 12 amino acids. The V end lost 6 bases, the J end lost 2 bases, and 7 bases lay between the germline ends. The CDR3 spells CASSRVNYGYTF. DNA of the CDR3: TGTGCCAGCAGCAGGGTAAACTATGGCTACACCTTC.

J is TRBJ1-1 and V is TRBV29-1; D perhaps matches TRBD1 (6 bases). This CDR3 has 12 amino acids. Between the trimmed V and J ends, which lost 3 bases and 4 bases, there was a span of 9 bases. Germline V CDR1 and CDR2: SQVTM, ANQGSEA. The CDR3 loop reads CSVDAGATEAFF. DNA for the CDR3: TGCAGCGTTGATGCGGGGGCCACTGAAGCTTTCTTT.

The V call is TRBV19, the J call TRBJ1-5; D gene unclear. The CDR3 totals 18 residues. The V end was cut by 6 bases, the J end by 1 base, with 22 bases between. Germline V CDR1 and CDR2: LNHDA, SQIVND (reference sequence). The CDR3 protein is CASSRDRVPILSNQPQHF. CDR3 DNA sequence: TGTGCCAGTAGCCGAGACCGGGTTCCCATACTGAGCAATCAGCCCCAGCATTTT.

This chain links TRBV13 with TRBJ1-1; D is uncertain. Germline V gives CDR1 PRHDT, CDR2 FYEKMQ (reference sequence). This CDR3 region has 12 residues. Trimming took off 7 bases at V and 3 bases at J, with 9 bases between the two ends. Here the CDR3 reads CASTWTDTEAFF. The CDR3 bases are TGTGCCAGCACCTGGACTGACACTGAAGCTTTCTTT.

The rearrangement uses TRBV5-5 and TRBJ1-1; perhaps TRBD1 as D (5 bases). Germline V gene data show CDR1 as SGHKS and CDR2 as YYEKEE (reference sequence). V lost 1 base, J lost 6 bases, and 13 bases lay in between. The CDR3 is 14 residues long. CDR3 nucleotides: TGTGCCAGCAGCTTGCCGGGGGTGGTGGCTGAAGCTTTCTTT. Translated: CASSLPGVVAEAFF. The complete variable domain, with remaining parts taken from reference TRBV5-5 and TRBJ1-1, reads DAGVTQSPTHLIKTRGQQVTLRCSPISGHKSVSWYQQVLGQGPQFIFQYYEKEERGRGNFPDRFSARQFPNYSSELNVNALLLGDSALYLCASSLPGVVAEAFFGQGTRLTVV.

V is TRBV2 and J is TRBJ2-7; perhaps TRBD1 as D (6 bases). CDR1 is SNHLY and CDR2 is FYNNEI in the germline V gene. Trimming removed 7 bases at V and 0 bases at J, with 16 bases between. There are 15 residues in the CDR3. The CDR3 loop reads CASTELGGHSYEQYF. CDR3 sequence (DNA): TGTGCCAGCACCGAATTAGGGGGTCACTCCTACGAGCAGTACTTC.

The chain uses TRBV2 and TRBJ2-2; D may be TRBD2 (6 bases). This CDR3 region has 15 residues. The V end lost 4 bases, the J end lost 0 bases, and 9 bases lay between the germline ends. Germline CDR1 reads SNHLY; CDR2 reads FYNNEI. CDR3 coding DNA: TGTGCCAGCAGTGGAATAGCGGCGAACACCGGGGAGCTGTTTTTT. Protein product: CASSGIAANTGELFF.

The chain carries TRBV2 and TRBJ1-4; D unresolved. This CDR3 has 14 amino acids. CDR1 is SNHLY and CDR2 is FYNNEI in the germline V gene. V was trimmed by 4 bases and J by 7 bases, leaving 13 bases between them. The CDR3 sequence: CASSGLSLGEKLFF. CDR3 nucleotides: TGTGCCAGCAGTGGACTCAGTTTGGGTGAAAAACTGTTTTTT.

V gene TRBV7-2 combines with J gene TRBJ1-2; D possibly corresponds to TRBD1 (5 bases). V lost 3 bases and J lost 7, with 15 bases in between. The CDR3 is made up of 14 amino acids. Germline-derived CDR1 and CDR2 are SGHTA and FQGNSA. The CDR3 DNA reads TGTGCCAGCAGCTTCCGGGGGGTAGTCGGTGGCTACACCTTC. The encoded protein is CASSFRGVVGGYTF. Full variable domain (missing parts from reference TRBV7-2 and TRBJ1-2): GAGVSQSPSNKVTEKGKDVELRCDPISGHTALYWYRQSLGQGLEFLIYFQGNSAPDKSGLPSDRFSAERTGGSVSTLTIQRTQQEDSAVYLCASSFRGVVGGYTFGSGTRLTVV.

The chain couples TRBV5-1 to TRBJ2-7; 12 positions agree with TRBD2. Germline lookup yields CDR1 SGHRS and CDR2 YFSETQ. The CDR3 length is 17 residues. V shed 5 bases and J 1 base; nucleotides not matched to a gene: 10. The CDR3 DNA reads TGCGCCAGCAGTCTTGGGACTAGCGGGCTGGATTCCTACGAGCAGTACTTC. Its translation: CASSLGTSGLDSYEQYF.

CDR3 nucleotides: TGTGCCTACGATTTAGCGGGGCCAACGGGGGAGCAGTTCTTC. Amino acids: CAYDLAGPTGEQFF. This sequence joins TRBV30 and TRBJ2-1; 8 bases agree with TRBD2. The CDR3 spans 14 residues. The V and J ends lost 7 bases and 10 bases, in that order; junction bases with no gene match: 15. Germline V gene sequence: CDR1 GTSNPN, CDR2 SVGIG (reference sequence).

The chain joins TRBV6-5 to TRBJ1-1; 11 nucleotides agree with TRBD1. The CDR3 loop spans 14 amino acids. Germline V gives CDR1 MNHEY, CDR2 SVGAGI. J was trimmed by 5 bases and V by 5 bases; bases with no gene match: 4. The CDR3 DNA sequence: TGTGCCAGCAGTAGGACAGGGGGCCGGACTGAAGCTTTCTTT. It yields the protein CASSRTGGRTEAFF.

The CDR3 coding sequence is TGTGCCAGCTCACCCCTGGGACAGGGGGATTGGGAGACCCAGTACTTC. Residues: CASSPLGQGDWETQYF. The chain couples TRBV18 to TRBJ2-5; TRBD1 matches at 11 bases. The CDR3 totals 16 residues. V shed 3 bases and J 5 bases; nucleotides not matched to a gene: 8. Germline V lookup: CDR1 KGHSH, CDR2 LQKENI.

This sequence joins TRBV7-3 and TRBJ1-1, with 8 bases fitting TRBD1. Trimming removed 5 bases from V and 5 bases from J; junction bases left unmatched: 7. The CDR3 sequence is 14 residues long. CDR1 SGHTA and CDR2 FQGTGA come from the germline V gene. CDR3 amino acids: CASSIATGETEAFF. The CDR3 nucleotides are TGTGCCAGCAGCATAGCGACAGGGGAGACTGAAGCTTTCTTT. The full variable domain, its missing parts supplied by reference TRBV7-3 and TRBJ1-1, is GAGVSQTPSNKVTEKGKYVELRCDPISGHTALYWYRQSLGQGPEFLIYFQGTGAADDSGLPNDRFFAVRPEGSVSTLKIQRTERGDSAVYLCASSIATGETEAFFGQGTRLTVV.

The chain has TRBV29-1 and TRBJ2-1; D is possibly TRBD2 (6 bases). This CDR3 has 14 amino acids. V lost 4 bases, J lost 6 bases, and 16 bases lay in between. Germline values: CDR1 SQVTM, CDR2 ANQGSEA. The CDR3 loop is CSVAGVGSPNEQFF. For the CDR3, the DNA is TGCAGCGTTGCGGGGGTAGGTAGCCCCAATGAGCAGTTCTTC.

The chain is built from TRBV4-3 and TRBJ1-2; D ambiguous. The V and J ends lost 1 base and 2 bases respectively, with 14 bases between them. Germline V gene data show CDR1 as LGHNA and CDR2 as YSLEER. The CDR3 is 16 residues long. The CDR3, as DNA: TGCGCCAGCAGCCAAGCTTTGGGAGCCTCAAACTATGGCTACACCTTC. Translated, it gives CASSQALGASNYGYTF.